Listed below are T cell receptor beta chains from one sample, sequenced in a study of OX40 agonist ivuxolimab in advanced cancers. Assay: immunoSEQ multiplex PCR; the TCRdb copy retains only in-frame clones and omits some. The table shows about 69,000 clones, with 90% occurring only once. Sequences were derived from CD4+ or CD8+ T cells sorted from blood, sampled in a trial of the OX40 agonist ivuxolimab. The receptors shown here come from an adult with an advanced solid tumor such as melanoma, head and neck, liver or kidney cancer. Each CDR3 is given with its conserved first and last residue. Each record gives: J gene, D gene, clone size, V gene, CDR3 protein, CDR3 DNA. D genes are given only for firm matches. Rows may omit the clone size; those that give it use once, few, many or a size class.

J: TRBJ2-5
D: -
size: -
V: TRBV29-1
CDR3: CSVEAANQETQYF
DNA: TGCAGCGTTGAAGCGGCCAACCAAGAGACCCAGTACTTC

J: TRBJ1-2
D: -
size: -
V: TRBV2
CDR3: CASSLDRIGYTF
DNA: TGTGCCAGCAGCCTCGACAGGATCGGCTACACCTTC

J: TRBJ1-1
D: -
size: -
V: TRBV28
CDR3: CASSLDPDGGTEAFF
DNA: TGTGCCAGCAGTTTAGATCCCGACGGGGGCACTGAAGCTTTCTTT

J: TRBJ1-2
D: TRBD1
size: -
V: TRBV28
CDR3: CASMTGANYGYTF
DNA: TGTGCCAGCATGACAGGGGCAAACTATGGCTACACCTTC

J: TRBJ2-1
D: -
size: once
V: TRBV5-5
CDR3: CASSFISIGIDEQFF
DNA: TGTGCCAGCAGCTTCATAAGCATTGGGATCGATGAGCAGTTCTTC

J: TRBJ1-4
D: -
size: -
V: TRBV28
CDR3: CASSRAIGDIHEKLFF
DNA: TGTGCCAGCAGCCGTGCCATAGGAGATATTCATGAAAAACTGTTTTTT

J: TRBJ1-5
D: -
size: few
V: TRBV2
CDR3: CASSDRQGTQPQHF
DNA: TGTGCCAGCAGTGATCGGCAGGGCACTCAGCCCCAGCATTTT

J: TRBJ1-1
D: TRBD1
size: -
V: TRBV7-2
CDR3: CASSPLGQGAYTEAFF
DNA: TGTGCCAGCAGCCCATTGGGACAGGGGGCGTACACTGAAGCTTTCTTT

J: TRBJ1-4
D: TRBD1
size: -
V: TRBV7-9
CDR3: CASSLAQGREKLFF
DNA: TGTGCCAGCAGCTTAGCACAGGGGAGAGAAAAACTGTTTTTT

J: TRBJ2-2
D: -
size: -
V: TRBV29-1
CDR3: CSVVRGSSNTGELFF
DNA: TGCAGCGTTGTGAGGGGGTCCTCGAACACCGGGGAGCTGTTTTTT

J: TRBJ2-1
D: -
size: -
V: TRBV6-4
CDR3: CASSAQGGDEQFF
DNA: TGTGCCAGCAGTGCCCAGGGGGGGGATGAGCAGTTCTTC

J: TRBJ2-7
D: -
size: -
V: TRBV6-6
CDR3: CASKLDQSPYEQYF
DNA: TGTGCCAGCAAATTGGACCAATCCCCCTACGAGCAGTACTTC

J: TRBJ2-1
D: -
size: -
V: TRBV28
CDR3: CASSLAGERRNEQFF
DNA: TGTGCCAGCAGTTTAGCCGGGGAAAGAAGAAATGAGCAGTTCTTC

J: TRBJ1-1
D: TRBD1
size: -
V: TRBV7-6
CDR3: CASSQGQGRGTEAFF
DNA: TGTGCCAGCAGCCAAGGACAGGGGAGAGGGACTGAAGCTTTCTTT

J: TRBJ2-3
D: -
size: -
V: TRBV27
CDR3: CASSPSTDTQYF
DNA: TGTGCCAGCAGTCCCAGCACAGATACGCAGTATTTT

J: TRBJ1-4
D: -
size: -
V: TRBV7-2
CDR3: CASSLERTRNEKLFF
DNA: TGTGCCAGCAGCTTAGAGCGGACAAGGAATGAAAAACTGTTTTTT

J: TRBJ2-1
D: TRBD2
size: -
V: TRBV4-3
CDR3: CASSQDWLAGGPPYNEQFF
DNA: TGCGCCAGCAGCCAAGATTGGCTAGCGGGAGGCCCCCCCTACAATGAGCAGTTCTTC